This T cell receptor beta chain was sequenced during a study of CD8+ T cells in alopecia areata. As for the study in general: The study gave treated patients oral tofacitinib at 5 to 10 mg twice daily. Study-level findings and limits: Sequencing of scalp tissue also captures the resident alphabeta T cells of normal skin.

After isolation, RNA underwent reverse transcription to generate cDNA as the sequencing template. Using immunoSEQ multiplex PCR, the repertoire was profiled, and TCRdb retains in-frame clones only, with some absent. The sample has roughly 150,000 clones, around 86% seen once. This clone has more than one count but fewer than ten. The antigen is undetermined. Trimming left V 0 bases short and J 3 bases short, with 9 bases between. This CDR3 has 15 residues. Germline CDR1 and CDR2: SGHAT and FQDESV (reference sequence). This chain connects TRBV11-1 to TRBJ2-1, with a weak D call TRBD2 (5 bases). The specimen was CD8+ T cells sorted from blood, collected at week 0. The clonotype comes from a human donor with alopecia areata. The CDR3 nucleotides read TGTGCCAGCAGCTTAGCGAGCGGCAACTACAATGAGCAGTTCTTC. The encoded protein is CASSLASGNYNEQFF.